This T cell receptor beta chain was observed in a study of PD-1 blockade in classical Hodgkin lymphoma. Study-wide results and caveats: Exclusion applied to patients who initiated nivolumab less than 1 year following ASCT.

Germline V CDR1 and CDR2: SGHNT, YYREEE (reference sequence). Trimming took 4 bases from V and 2 from J, leaving 13 bases between them. The CDR3 is 14 amino acids. Each patient experienced a relapse that followed autologous stem cell transplantation, and brentuximab vedotin exposure varied. Regarding this clone: The antigen is unknown.

Assay: immunoSEQ multiplex PCR; the TCRdb copy retains only in-frame clones and omits some. Of over 80,000 clones detected, roughly 92% appear once; the ten largest clones hold approximately 2.8%. The sequences come from peripheral blood mononuclear cells (PBMCs), collected at baseline. The chain has TRBV5-4 and TRBJ2-7; possibly TRBD2 for D (6 bases). This receptor was identified in a human donor with classical Hodgkin lymphoma. The CDR3 region has the DNA TGTGCCAGCAGCCCCGAGGCGGGGACCTACGAGCAGTACTTC. Encoded protein: CASSPEAGTYEQYF.